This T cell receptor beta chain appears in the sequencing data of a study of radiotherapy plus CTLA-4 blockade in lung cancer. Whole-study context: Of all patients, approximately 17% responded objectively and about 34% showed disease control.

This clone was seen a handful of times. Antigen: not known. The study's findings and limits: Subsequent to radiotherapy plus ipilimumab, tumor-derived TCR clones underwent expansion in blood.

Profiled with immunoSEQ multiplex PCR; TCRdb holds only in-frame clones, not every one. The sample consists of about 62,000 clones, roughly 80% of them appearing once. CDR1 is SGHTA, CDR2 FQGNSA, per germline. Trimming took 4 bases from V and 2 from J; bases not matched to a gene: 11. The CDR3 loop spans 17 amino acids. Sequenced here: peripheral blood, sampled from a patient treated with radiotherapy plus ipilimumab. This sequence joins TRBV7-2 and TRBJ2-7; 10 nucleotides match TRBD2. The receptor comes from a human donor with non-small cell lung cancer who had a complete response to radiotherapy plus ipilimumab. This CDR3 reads CASSSRAVAGGTYEQYF. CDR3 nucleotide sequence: TGTGCCAGCAGCTCAAGAGCCGTAGCGGGGGGAACCTACGAGCAGTACTTC.